At least ten counts were recorded for the clone carrying this T cell receptor beta chain. Its antigen is undetermined. V dropped 1 base and J dropped 3; count of bases not matched to a gene: 15. This CDR3 is built from 18 residues. Germline values: CDR1 SGHRS, CDR2 YFSETQ. This record belongs to a study of CD8 T cells in ankylosing spondylitis. Study-wide results and caveats: It appeared that ankylosing spondylitis blood was characterized by a TCR beta motif of seven or eight highly homologous variants. Disease-associated clones were reportedly significantly overrepresented in matched ankylosing spondylitis synovial fluid.

From the 5' RACE reads, TCRdb called clonotypes with MiXCR, one entry per CDR3 protein. Of a few hundred thousand distinct CDR3 sequences in the sample, about 9.9% are singletons; the top ten hold more than 7%. Sequencing used blood, either unsorted or a sorted T cell fraction (not recorded which). This sequence originates from a female donor with ankylosing spondylitis or in good health (not recorded which). The rearrangement joins TRBV5-1 to TRBJ2-7, with 8 bases lining up with TRBD2. The CDR3 nucleotides read TGCGCCAGCAGCTTGACAACCGGCGGGAGGCCGAACCACTACGAGCAGTACTTC. It codes for CASSLTTGGRPNHYEQYF.